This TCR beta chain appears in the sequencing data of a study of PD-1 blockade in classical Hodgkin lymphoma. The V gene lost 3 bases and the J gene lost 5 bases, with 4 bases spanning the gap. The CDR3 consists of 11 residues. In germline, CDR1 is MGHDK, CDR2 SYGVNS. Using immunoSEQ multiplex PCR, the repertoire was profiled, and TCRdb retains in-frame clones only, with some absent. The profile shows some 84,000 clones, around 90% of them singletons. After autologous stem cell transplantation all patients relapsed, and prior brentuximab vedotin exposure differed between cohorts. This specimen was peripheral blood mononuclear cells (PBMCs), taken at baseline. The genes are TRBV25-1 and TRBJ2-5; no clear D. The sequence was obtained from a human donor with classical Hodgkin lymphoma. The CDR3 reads CASSDWETQYF. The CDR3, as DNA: TGTGCCAGCAGTGATTGGGAGACCCAGTACTTC.